This TCR beta chain came from a study of T cell responses to AZD1222 COVID-19 vaccine. General study findings and limits: Repertoires in all cases were sampled only once the peak T cell response had passed.

Per germline, CDR1 SEHNR and CDR2 FQNEAQ (reference sequence). The CDR3 covers 17 residues. V dropped 5 bases and J dropped 0; count of bases not matched to a gene: 7. This clone was observed a handful of times. Antigen: not known. Sequencing used immunoSEQ multiplex PCR; TCRdb keeps in-frame clones, though not all of them. Of 120,000 or so clones in the sample, 89% were seen once. Source: peripheral blood, taken on day 0 of AZD1222 vaccination. J is TRBJ2-7 and V is TRBV7-9; the match to TRBD2 covers 13 bases. The TCR comes from an adult in good health. CDR3: CASSPGLAGSISYEQYF. Here the CDR3 DNA reads TGTGCCAGCAGCCCGGGACTAGCGGGATCTATCTCCTACGAGCAGTACTTC.